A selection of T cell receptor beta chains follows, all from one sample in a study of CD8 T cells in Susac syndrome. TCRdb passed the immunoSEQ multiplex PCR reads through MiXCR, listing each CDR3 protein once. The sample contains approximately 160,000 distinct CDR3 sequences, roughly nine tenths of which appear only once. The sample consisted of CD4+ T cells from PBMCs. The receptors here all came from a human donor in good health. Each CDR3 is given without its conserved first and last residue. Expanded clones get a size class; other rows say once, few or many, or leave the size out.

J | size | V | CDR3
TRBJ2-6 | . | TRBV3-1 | ASSQGFSGANVLT
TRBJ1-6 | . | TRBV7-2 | ASSLWALNSPLH
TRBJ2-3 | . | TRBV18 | ASSPAGTDTQY
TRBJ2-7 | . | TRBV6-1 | ASRPTASYEQY
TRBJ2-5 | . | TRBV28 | ASSGGGTGRGETQY
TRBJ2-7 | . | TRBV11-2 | ASSVNSDEQY
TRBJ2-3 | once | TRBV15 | ATSSDRSTDTQY
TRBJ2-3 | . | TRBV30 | AWNTGGSDTQY
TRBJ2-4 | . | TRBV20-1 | SARENGPSIQY
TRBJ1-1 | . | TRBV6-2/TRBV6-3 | ASSYATTNTEAF